This entry concerns a single T cell receptor (beta chain). All sequencing subjects had displayed CD8+CD57+ cell expansion on flow cytometry. Genomic DNA, serving as template, underwent TCR beta VDJ and CDR3 profiling. TCRdb called the reads again in MiXCR, with one record for every CDR3 protein. The sample includes some 160,000 distinct CDR3 sequences, 40% to 60% of them seen just once. The entry originates in a study of CD8+CD57+ T cells in acquired aplastic anemia. V shed 2 bases, J shed 5 bases, and the junction held 9 bases outside the gene matches. CDR1 is MNHEY, CDR2 SVGEGT, per germline. This CDR3 is built from 16 residues.

Sequenced: sorted CD4+, CD8+, or CD8+CD57+ T cells (not recorded which) from PBMCs. The receptor was isolated from a human donor with aplastic anemia. The chain links TRBV6-2 or TRBV6-3 to TRBJ2-1; 7 positions match TRBD1. The CDR3 loop is CASSYIFRGTDNEQFF. CDR3 DNA sequence: TGTGCCAGCAGTTACATCTTCAGGGGGACAGACAATGAGCAGTTCTTC.